The TCR beta chain under discussion was sequenced for a study of control samples from healthy donors and cancer patients. The CDR3 is made up of 17 amino acids. Unmatched junction bases numbered 11, after V lost 5 bases and J lost 4 bases. Germline V gene data show CDR1 as LGHNT and CDR2 as FRNRAP. TCRdb keeps only in-frame clones here, not all; method: immunoSEQ multiplex PCR. The data hold about 150,000 clones, with approximately 91% observed a single time. The sequence was collected from a woman in her 40s in good health. This sequence joins TRBV12-5 and TRBJ2-6, with TRBD2 matching over 7 bases. The sample comprised blood. The CDR3 DNA reads as TGTGCTAGTGGTCCCCCGTCGGGGGGTGCAGGGGCCAACGTCCTGACTTTC. Translating gives CASGPPSGGAGANVLTF. Complete variable domain (other parts from reference TRBV12-5 and TRBJ2-6): DARVTQTPRHKVTEMGQEVTMRCQPILGHNTVFWYRQTMMQGLELLAYFRNRAPLDDSGMPKDRFSAEMPDATLATLKIQPSEPRDSAVYFCASGPPSGGAGANVLTFGAGSRLTVL.